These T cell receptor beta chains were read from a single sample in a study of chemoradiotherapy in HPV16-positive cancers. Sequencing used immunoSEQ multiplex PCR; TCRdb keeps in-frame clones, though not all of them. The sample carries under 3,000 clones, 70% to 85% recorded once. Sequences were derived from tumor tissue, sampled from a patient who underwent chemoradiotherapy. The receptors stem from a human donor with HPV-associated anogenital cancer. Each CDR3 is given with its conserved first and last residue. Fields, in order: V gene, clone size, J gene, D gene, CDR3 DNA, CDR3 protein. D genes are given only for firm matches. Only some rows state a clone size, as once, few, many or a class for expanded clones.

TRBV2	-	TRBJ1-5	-	TGTGCCAGCAGTTCCTCGGGGGCAAGGTGGCCCCAGCATTTT	CASSSSGARWPQHF
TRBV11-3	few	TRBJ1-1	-	TGTGCCAGCAGCTTAGATCAAACAGGGCGGACTGAAGCTTTCTTT	CASSLDQTGRTEAFF
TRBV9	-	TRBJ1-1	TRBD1	TGTGCCAGCAGCGTAGAGGGGGCTGAGAACACTGAAGCTTTCTTT	CASSVEGAENTEAFF
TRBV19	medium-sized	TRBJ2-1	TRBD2	TGTGCCAGTAGTTTACTAGCGGGAGGATCCGGCGGCGATGAGCAGTTCTTC	CASSLLAGGSGGDEQFF
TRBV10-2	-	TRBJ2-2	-	TGCGCCAGCCGTGGAGGTGGACGGGGTAGAACCGGGGAGCTGTTTTTT	CASRGGGRGRTGELFF
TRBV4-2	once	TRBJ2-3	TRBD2	TGTGCCAGCAGCCGCGGGGGGCAGGGAAAGACAGATACGCAGTATTTT	CASSRGGQGKTDTQYF
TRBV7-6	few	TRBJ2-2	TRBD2	TGTGCCAGCAGCCTTCTCCTTACTAGCGGGACGACCGGGGAGCTGTTTTTT	CASSLLLTSGTTGELFF
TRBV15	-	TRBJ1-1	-	TGTGCCACCAGCCACCGGACGGTACTAGAGACTGAAGCTTTCTTT	CATSHRTVLETEAFF
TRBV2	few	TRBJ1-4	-	TGTGCCAGCGATCAGGGTACTGAAAAACTGTTTTTT	CASDQGTEKLFF
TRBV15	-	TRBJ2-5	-	TGTGCCACCAGCATGGTACAGAGACAAGAGACCCAGTACTTC	CATSMVQRQETQYF
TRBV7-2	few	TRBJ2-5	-	TGTGCCAGCAGCTTAGGACGACCGAATTCGGGGGAGACCCAGTACTTC	CASSLGRPNSGETQYF
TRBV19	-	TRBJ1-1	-	TGTGCCAGTAGTATATCCTCGACAGAGAACACTGAAGCTTTCTTT	CASSISSTENTEAFF
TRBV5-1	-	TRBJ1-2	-	TGCGCCAGCAGCTTGGGTCAGGGGATGCATGGCTACACCTTC	CASSLGQGMHGYTF
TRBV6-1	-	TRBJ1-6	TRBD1	TGTGCCAGCAGTGAAACTTGGGGGACAGGGATTTCACCCCTCCACTTT	CASSETWGTGISPLHF
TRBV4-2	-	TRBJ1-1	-	TGTGCCAGCAGCCAAGACTCGAAGGACACTGAAGCTTTCTTT	CASSQDSKDTEAFF
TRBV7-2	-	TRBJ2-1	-	TGTGCCAGCAGCTTAACGAGGGCCTCCTACAATGAGCAGTTCTTC	CASSLTRASYNEQFF
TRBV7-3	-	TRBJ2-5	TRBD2	TGTGCCAGCAGCTTAAAGCCCCCGGGACTAGCGGGGGGAGAGACCCAGTACTTC	CASSLKPPGLAGGETQYF
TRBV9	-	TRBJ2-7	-	TGTGCCAGCAGCGTAGGGCAGGCGACCTACGAGCAGTACTTC	CASSVGQATYEQYF
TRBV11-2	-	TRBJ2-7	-	TGTGCCAGCAGCTATACAGGGTTAGAACAGTACTTC	CASSYTGLEQYF
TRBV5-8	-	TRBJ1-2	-	TGTGCCAGCAGCCAAGATCACAGGGCGGATGGCTACACCTTC	CASSQDHRADGYTF
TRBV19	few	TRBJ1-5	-	TGTGCCAGTAGCGACAGGAACAATCAGCCCCAGCATTTT	CASSDRNNQPQHF
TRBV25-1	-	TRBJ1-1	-	TGTGCCAGCAGTGATAGTTTAAGGAGGGGGGCTGAAGCTTTCTTT	CASSDSLRRGAEAFF
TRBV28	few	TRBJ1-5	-	TGTGCCAGCAGTCCACTCACGGTACAGCCCCAGCATTTT	CASSPLTVQPQHF
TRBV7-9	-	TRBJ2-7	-	TGTGCCAGCGGTGACGGGATGAGCGAGCAGTACTTC	CASGDGMSEQYF
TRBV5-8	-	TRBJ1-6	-	TGTGCCAGCAGCCCATCTGACCATAACCTCCACTTT	CASSPSDHNLHF
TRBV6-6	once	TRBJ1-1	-	TGTGCCAGCAGTCCGACAGGTCTCACTGAAGCTTTCTTT	CASSPTGLTEAFF
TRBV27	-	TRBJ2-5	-	TGTGCCAGCAGTTTAACCCCCGAGGGGGCCCAGTACTTC	CASSLTPEGAQYF